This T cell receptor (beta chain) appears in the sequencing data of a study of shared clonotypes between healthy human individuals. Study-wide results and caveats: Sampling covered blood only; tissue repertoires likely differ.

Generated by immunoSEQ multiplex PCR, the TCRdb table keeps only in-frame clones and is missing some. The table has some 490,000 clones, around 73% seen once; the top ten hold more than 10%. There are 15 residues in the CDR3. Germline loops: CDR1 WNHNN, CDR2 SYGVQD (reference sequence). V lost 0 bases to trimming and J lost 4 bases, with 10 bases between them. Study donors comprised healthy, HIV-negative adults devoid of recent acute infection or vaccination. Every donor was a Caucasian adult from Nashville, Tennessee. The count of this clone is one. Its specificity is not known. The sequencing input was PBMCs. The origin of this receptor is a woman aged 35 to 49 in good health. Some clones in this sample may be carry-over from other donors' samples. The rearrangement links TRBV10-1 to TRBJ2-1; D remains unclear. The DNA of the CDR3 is TGCGCCAGCAGTGAGTCCGGACGACTTTACAATGAGCAGTTCTTC. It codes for CASSESGRLYNEQFF.